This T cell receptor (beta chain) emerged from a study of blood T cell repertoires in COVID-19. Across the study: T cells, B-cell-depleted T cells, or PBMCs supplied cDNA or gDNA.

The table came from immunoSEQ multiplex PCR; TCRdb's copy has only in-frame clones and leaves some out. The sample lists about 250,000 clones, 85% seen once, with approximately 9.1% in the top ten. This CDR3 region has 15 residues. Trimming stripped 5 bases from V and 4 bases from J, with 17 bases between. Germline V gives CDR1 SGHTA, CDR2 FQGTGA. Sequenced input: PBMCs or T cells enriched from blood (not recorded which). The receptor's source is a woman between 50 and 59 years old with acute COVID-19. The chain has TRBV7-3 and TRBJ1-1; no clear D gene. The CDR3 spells CASSPRPGSGTEAFF. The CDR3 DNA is TGTGCCAGCAGCCCTAGGCCGGGATCAGGCACTGAAGCTTTCTTT.